This T cell receptor beta chain was captured in a study of cytomegalovirus exposure and HLA in healthy donors. PCR was performed using 60 Vbeta and 13 Jbeta primers. Produced via immunoSEQ multiplex PCR; TCRdb's table is partial and in-frame only. The sample includes around 210,000 clones, about 77% of them seen just once. Per the germline V gene, CDR1 is SGHRS and CDR2 is YFSETQ. The CDR3 has 17 amino acids. Losses at the gene ends were 4 bases for V and 5 bases for J; bases not matched to a gene: 12. The rearrangement links TRBV5-1 to TRBJ2-7; 13 positions agree with TRBD2. The TCR comes from a woman aged 30 to 39 in good health and CMV-seronegative. The sample was PBMCs. Written as DNA, the CDR3 is TGCGCCAGCAGCCGGCGGACTAGCGGGAGTAAGCGGGACGAGCAGTACTTC. Its translation is CASSRRTSGSKRDEQYF.